This record concerns one TCR beta chain sequence. The record originates from a study of identical twins. Each CDR3 protein gets one entry after TCRdb re-called the 5' RACE reads with MiXCR. The sample shows under 400,000 distinct CDR3 sequences, roughly 9% of them seen only once. The specimen was naive T cells sorted from blood. The TCR originated in a woman aged 50 to 60 in good health.

The CDR3 is CASSLRVMNTEAFF. The DNA for the CDR3 is TGCGCCAGCAGCTTGCGCGTCATGAACACTGAAGCTTTCTTT. This sequence joins TRBV5-1 and TRBJ1-1; no firm D call. Germline CDR1 is SGHRS and CDR2 is YFSETQ. The CDR3 totals 14 residues. V lost 1 base to trimming and J lost 0 bases, with 7 bases between them.